The 18 T cell receptor beta chains in this list originate from one sample, sequenced in a study of T cell repertoires in cytomegalovirus infection. One entry per CDR3 protein results from TCRdb running MiXCR on the reads. The sample records under 800,000 distinct CDR3 sequences, around 24% being singletons. The sequencing input was CD8+ T cells from PBMCs. These receptors were collected from a human donor in good health (CMV status not recorded). Some clones in this sample may be carry-over from other donors' samples.

A note on this clonotype: The missing conserved phenylalanine or tryptophan at the end of this CDR3 makes a read error likely. The CDR3 here is CASSLMSNQPQHS. CDR3 sequence (DNA): TGTGCCAGCAGTTTGATGAGCAATCAGCCCCAGCATTCT. The chain couples TRBV27 to TRBJ1-5; no definite D call. V dropped 3 bases and J dropped 1 base, with 4 bases sitting between them. This CDR3 is built from 13 residues. CDR1 is MNHEY and CDR2 is SMNVEV in the germline V gene (reference sequence).

This clonotype occurred once. The chain recombines TRBV7-3 with TRBJ1-2, with a tentative D call TRBD1 (5 bases). The V end was cut by 2 bases, the J end by 8 bases, with 15 bases between. Germline loops: CDR1 SGHTA, CDR2 FQGTGA. The CDR3 extends over 14 amino acids. This chain's CDR3 is CASSLGSGRDGYTF. The CDR3 bases are TGTGCCAGCAGCTTAGGAAGTGGGAGGGACGGCTACACCTTC. Drawing the rest from reference TRBV7-3 and TRBJ1-2, the complete variable domain is GAGVSQTPSNKVTEKGKYVELRCDPISGHTALYWYRQSLGQGPEFLIYFQGTGAADDSGLPNDRFFAVRPEGSVSTLKIQRTERGDSAVYLCASSLGSGRDGYTFGSGTRLTVV.

The chain has TRBV6-8 and TRBJ2-5; 9 bases align to TRBD2. J gave up 2 bases and V 1 base, and 5 bases lay outside the gene matches. The CDR3 has 16 residues. Germline CDR1 reads MNHGY; CDR2 reads SAAAGT. CDR3 nucleotides: TGTGCCAGCAGTTACTTTGTTAGCGGGGGACAAGAGACCCAGTACTTC. The encoded protein is CASSYFVSGGQETQYF.

This clonotype was seen more than once but under ten times. V usage is TRBV10-3 and J usage is TRBJ1-2, with 7 bases matching TRBD1. Germline CDR1 and CDR2: ENHRY and SYGVKD. The ends lost 7 bases at V and 4 bases at J; junction bases unmatched: 12. There are 15 residues in the CDR3. The DNA of the CDR3 is TGTGCCATCATTCCGGACAGGTCCTCTAGCTATGGCTACACCTTC. It yields the protein CAIIPDRSSSYGYTF.

The rearrangement joins TRBV19 to TRBJ2-1; D could derive from TRBD1 or TRBD2 (5 bases each). Germline V CDR1 and CDR2: LNHDA, SQIVND (reference sequence). V was shortened by 5 bases and J by 0 bases, with 14 bases between the two germline ends. This CDR3 comprises 16 residues. The CDR3 reads CASSFRDVSSYNEQFF. The DNA for the CDR3 is TGTGCCAGTAGTTTTAGGGACGTGAGCTCCTACAATGAGCAGTTCTTC. The whole variable domain, remainder taken from reference TRBV19 and TRBJ2-1, is DGGITQSPKYLFRKEGQNVTLSCEQNLNHDAMYWYRQDPGQGLRLIYYSQIVNDFQKGDIAEGYSVSREKKESFPLTVTSAQKNPTAFYLCASSFRDVSSYNEQFFGPGTRLTVL.

The CDR3 nucleotides read TGTGCTAGTGGTGGGGACAGTGATGGCTACACCTTC. Residues: CASGGDSDGYTF. V and J are TRBV12-5 and TRBJ1-2; 7 bases fit TRBD1. The CDR3 has 12 amino acids. Losses at the gene ends were 5 bases for V and 6 bases for J; bases not matched to a gene: 3. Germline V gives CDR1 LGHNT, CDR2 FRNRAP.

The rearrangement links TRBV7-3 to TRBJ2-1; 7 bases fit TRBD1. V was pared by 5 bases and J by 7 bases, with 11 bases of the junction left unmatched. The CDR3 extends over 15 amino acids. Per germline, CDR1 SGHTA and CDR2 FQGTGA. This chain's CDR3 is CASSRVRGIRNEQFF. In DNA form, the CDR3 reads TGTGCCAGCAGCCGAGTCAGGGGGATTCGTAATGAGCAGTTCTTC.

The V call is TRBV28, the J call TRBJ1-4; D is unresolved. The germline V gene encodes CDR1 MDHEN and CDR2 SYDVKM. The CDR3 extends over 17 amino acids. Trimming removed 3 bases from V and 3 bases from J, with 17 bases in between. CDR3 region: CASSLPPSIAANEKLFF. The CDR3 bases are TGTGCCAGCAGTTTGCCCCCCTCTATAGCGGCTAATGAAAAACTGTTTTTT.

This clonotype came up many times. The chain couples TRBV28 to TRBJ2-7; 8 nucleotides agree with TRBD1. V lost 3 bases and J lost 0; bases outside the gene matches: 7. There are 16 residues in the CDR3. The germline gives CDR1 MDHEN, CDR2 SYDVKM. CDR3: CASSFFGQGGSYEQYV. The CDR3 DNA reads TGTGCCAGCAGTTTTTTCGGACAGGGCGGCTCCTACGAGCAGTACGTC.

The V and J genes are TRBV27 and TRBJ1-6; D is possibly TRBD1 (6 bases). Deletions cut 5 bases from V and 0 bases from J, with 11 bases between. CDR3 length: 16 amino acids. CDR1 is MNHEY and CDR2 is SMNVEV in the germline V gene (reference sequence). CDR3 residues: CASSKRGSSYNSPLHF. CDR3 bases: TGTGCCAGCAGTAAAAGGGGGAGCTCCTATAATTCACCCCTCCACTTT.

CDR3 region: CSAFLDGYTF. The CDR3 bases are TGCAGCGCTTTCCTGGATGGCTACACCTTC. The chain recombines TRBV29-1 with TRBJ1-2, with no clear D. The CDR3 loop spans 10 amino acids. Per the germline V gene, CDR1 is SQVTM and CDR2 is ANQGSEA. Trimming shortened V by 7 bases and J by 6 bases, and 9 bases separated the two germline ends.

This clonotype was counted a single time. The chain has TRBV27 and TRBJ2-4, with D maybe TRBD1 (6 bases). This CDR3 comprises 15 residues. Germline V gives CDR1 MNHEY, CDR2 SMNVEV (reference sequence). V was clipped by 3 bases and J by 9 bases, with 18 bases between them. The CDR3 DNA is TGTGCCAGCAGTTTTAGTACAGGGCCCGGGGCCATTCAGTACTTC. This encodes CASSFSTGPGAIQYF.

The table lists this clonotype with a few counts. The chain employs TRBV27 and TRBJ2-7; D gene unclear. CDR1 and CDR2 (germline): MNHEY, SMNVEV (reference sequence). The V end lost 5 bases, the J end lost 7 bases, and 12 bases lay between the germline ends. CDR3 length: 12 amino acids. The CDR3 region is CASSPSWGEQYF. The CDR3 DNA is TGTGCCAGCAGTCCCTCTTGGGGTGAGCAGTACTTC.

The rearrangement joins TRBV25-1 to TRBJ1-5; D is undetermined. CDR3 length: 14 residues. Germline values: CDR1 MGHDK, CDR2 SYGVNS. Deletions cut 8 bases from V and 4 bases from J, with 15 bases between. The CDR3 DNA sequence: TGTGCCAGCGCCTCGGGGTTCTCTAATCAGCCCCAGCATTTT. The encoded protein is CASASGFSNQPQHF.

This clonotype has more than one count but fewer than ten. V gene TRBV27 combines with J gene TRBJ2-7; a weak D match, TRBD2 (5 bases). V was shortened by 2 bases and J by 0 bases, with 14 bases between the two germline ends. The CDR3 has 16 amino acids. Germline CDR1 and CDR2: MNHEY and SMNVEV (reference sequence). The CDR3 sequence is CASSLSRLRDSYEQYF. DNA for the CDR3: TGTGCCAGCAGTTTAAGTAGACTTCGGGACTCCTACGAGCAGTACTTC.

The chain combines TRBV3-1 with TRBJ2-7, with D perhaps TRBD2 (6 bases). Germline V gene sequence: CDR1 LGHDT, CDR2 YNNKEL (reference sequence). This CDR3 is 15 amino acids long. V was shortened by 2 bases and J by 3 bases, with 14 bases between the two germline ends. CDR3 in DNA: TGTGCCAGCAGCCAAACCCCAGGAGGGAGCTACGAGCAGTACTTC. This codes for CASSQTPGGSYEQYF.

Remarks on this clonotype: A clone one base away is much larger, so this may be a read error. The chain joins TRBV7-9 to TRBJ1-1, with D unresolved. The germline V gene encodes CDR1 SEHNR and CDR2 FQNEAQ (reference sequence). The CDR3 has 14 residues. CDR3 loop: CASSSYPENTESFF. CDR3 DNA: TGTGCCAGCAGCTCCTACCCCGAGAACACTGAATCTTTCTTT.

The V call is TRBV2, the J call TRBJ2-3, with 10 bases aligning to TRBD2. This CDR3 is built from 15 residues. With 5 bases clipped from V and 6 bases from J, the junction kept 8 bases outside the gene matches. In germline, CDR1 is SNHLY, CDR2 FYNNEI. CDR3 sequence (DNA): TGTGCCAGCAGTTGGACTAGCGGATTGGGGGATACGCAGTATTTT. Its translation is CASSWTSGLGDTQYF.